This T cell receptor (beta chain) was sequenced in a study of shared clonotypes between healthy human individuals. For this clone: The antigen remains unidentified.

Study outcomes and limitations: Genetic and exposure-history diversity was limited by the few donors. Clonotypes which were not shared had lower generation probabilities than clonotypes that all four donors shared. An anticipated effect of sequencing depth on clonotype sharing among donors was recognized.

Germline V gene data show CDR1 as GTSNPN and CDR2 as SVGIG (reference sequence). CDR3 length equals 16 residues. The ends were cut back, 0 bases at V and 3 bases at J, with 15 bases in the middle. Replicate sorted-subset PCRs were loaded with approximately 190 ng DNA, 31,000 or so T cell genomes. Data came from immunoSEQ multiplex PCR; TCRdb stores just in-frame clones and leaves some out. This sample carries over a million clones, about three quarters of them seen once, and the ten largest clones take less than 1.5%. Sequencing was performed on memory CD4+ T cells sorted from blood. Documented subset: CD45RA-negative fraction. The gene calls are TRBV30 and TRBJ1-5; no reliable D call. The source is a man younger than 30 in good health. CDR3 DNA sequence: TGTGCCTGGAGTGTACCGGGGAGTGCCTACAATCAGCCCCAGCATTTT. Its translation is CAWSVPGSAYNQPQHF.